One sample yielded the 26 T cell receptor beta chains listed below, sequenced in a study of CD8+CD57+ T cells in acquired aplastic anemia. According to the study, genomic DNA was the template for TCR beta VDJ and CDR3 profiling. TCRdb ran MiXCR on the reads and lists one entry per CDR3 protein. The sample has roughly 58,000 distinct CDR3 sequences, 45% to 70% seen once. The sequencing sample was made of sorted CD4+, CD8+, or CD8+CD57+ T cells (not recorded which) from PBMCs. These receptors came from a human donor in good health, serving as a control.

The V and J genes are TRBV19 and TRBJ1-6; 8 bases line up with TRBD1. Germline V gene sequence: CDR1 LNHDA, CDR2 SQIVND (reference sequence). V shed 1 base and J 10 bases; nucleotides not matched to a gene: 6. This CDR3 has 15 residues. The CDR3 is CASSIARTGRSPLHF. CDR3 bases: TGTGCCAGTAGTATAGCGAGGACAGGGAGATCACCCCTCCACTTT.

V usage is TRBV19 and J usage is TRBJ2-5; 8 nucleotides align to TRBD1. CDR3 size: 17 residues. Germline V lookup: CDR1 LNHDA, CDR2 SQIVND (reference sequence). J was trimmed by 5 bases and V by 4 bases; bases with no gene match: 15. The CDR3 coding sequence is TGTGCCAGTAGTACAGCCGTAGCGGACAGGGTGGGGGAGACCCAGTACTTC. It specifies CASSTAVADRVGETQYF.

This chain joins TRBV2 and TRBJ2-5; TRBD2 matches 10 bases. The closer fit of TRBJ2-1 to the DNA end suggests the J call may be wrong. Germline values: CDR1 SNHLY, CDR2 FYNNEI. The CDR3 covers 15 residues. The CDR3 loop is CASSFPTSGNNEQFF. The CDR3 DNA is TGTGCCAGCAGTTTCCCTACTAGCGGGAACAATGAGCAGTTCTTC.

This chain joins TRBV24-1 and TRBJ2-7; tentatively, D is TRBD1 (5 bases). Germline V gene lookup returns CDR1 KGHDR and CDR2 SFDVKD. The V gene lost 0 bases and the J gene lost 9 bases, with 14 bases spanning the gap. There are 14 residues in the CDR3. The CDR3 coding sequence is TGTGCCACCAGTGATTTGATGCAGGGCGTCGGGCAGTACTTC. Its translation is CATSDLMQGVGQYF.

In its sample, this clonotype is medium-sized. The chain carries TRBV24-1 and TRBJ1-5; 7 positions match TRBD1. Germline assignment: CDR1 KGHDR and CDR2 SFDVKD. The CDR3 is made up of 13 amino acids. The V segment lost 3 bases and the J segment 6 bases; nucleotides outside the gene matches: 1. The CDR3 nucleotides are TGTGCCACCAGTGATCGGGACAGTCAGCCCCAGCATTTT. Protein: CATSDRDSQPQHF.

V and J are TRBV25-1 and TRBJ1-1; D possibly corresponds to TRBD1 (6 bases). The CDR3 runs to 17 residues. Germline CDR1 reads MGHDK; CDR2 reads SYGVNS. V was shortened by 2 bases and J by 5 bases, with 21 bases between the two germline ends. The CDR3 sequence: CASSEEYPHQGTTEAFF. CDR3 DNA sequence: TGTGCCAGCAGTGAAGAGTACCCCCATCAGGGGACGACTGAAGCTTTCTTT.

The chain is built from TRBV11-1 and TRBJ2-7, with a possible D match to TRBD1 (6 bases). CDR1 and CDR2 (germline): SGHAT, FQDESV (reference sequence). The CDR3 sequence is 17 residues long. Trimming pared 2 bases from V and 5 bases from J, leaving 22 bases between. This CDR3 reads CASSLTGHNTGEHEQYF. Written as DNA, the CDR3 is TGTGCCAGCAGCTTAACGGGACACAACACCGGGGAGCACGAGCAGTACTTC.

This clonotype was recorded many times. As DNA, the CDR3 is TGTGCCAGCAGCTTAGGCCTAAAGCGGGAGGTCTACGAGCAGTACTTC. Translated: CASSLGLKREVYEQYF. This chain joins TRBV13 and TRBJ2-7, with TRBD2 identical over 9 bases. The CDR3 length is 16 residues. Looked up from germline, CDR1 is PRHDT and CDR2 is FYEKMQ (reference sequence). Trimming took 0 bases from V and 3 from J; bases not matched to a gene: 6.

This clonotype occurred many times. CDR3 region: CASTKLAGGNEQFF. CDR3 nucleotide sequence: TGTGCCAGCACCAAACTAGCGGGAGGAAATGAGCAGTTCTTC. The chain is built from TRBV12-3 or TRBV12-4 and TRBJ2-1, with 12 bases lining up with TRBD2. The V and J ends lost 7 bases and 7 bases, in that order; junction bases with no gene match: 5. This CDR3 region has 14 residues.

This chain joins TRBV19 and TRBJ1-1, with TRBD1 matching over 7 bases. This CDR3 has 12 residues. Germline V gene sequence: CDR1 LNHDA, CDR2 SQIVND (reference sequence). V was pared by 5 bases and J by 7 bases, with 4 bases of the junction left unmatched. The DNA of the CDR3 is TGTGCCAGTAGTGGCGGACAGGTTGAAGCTTTCTTT. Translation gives CASSGGQVEAFF. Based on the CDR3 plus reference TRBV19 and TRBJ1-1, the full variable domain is DGGITQSPKYLFRKEGQNVTLSCEQNLNHDAMYWYRQDPGQGLRLIYYSQIVNDFQKGDIAEGYSVSREKKESFPLTVTSAQKNPTAFYLCASSGGQVEAFFGQGTRLTVV.

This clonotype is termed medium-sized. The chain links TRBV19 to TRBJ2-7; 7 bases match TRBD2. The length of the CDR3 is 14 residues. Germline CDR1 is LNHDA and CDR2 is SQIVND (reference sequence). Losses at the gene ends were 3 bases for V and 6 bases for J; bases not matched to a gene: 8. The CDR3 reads CASSIPGTGGEQYF. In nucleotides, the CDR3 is TGTGCCAGTAGTATTCCGGGGACGGGAGGCGAGCAGTACTTC.

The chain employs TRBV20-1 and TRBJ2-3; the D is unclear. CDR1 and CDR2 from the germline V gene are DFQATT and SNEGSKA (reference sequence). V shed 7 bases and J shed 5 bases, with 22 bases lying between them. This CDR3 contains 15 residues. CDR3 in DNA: TGCAGTGTCCAAACGCCCGGCGGCCCAAGAGATACGCAGTATTTT. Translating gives CSVQTPGGPRDTQYF.

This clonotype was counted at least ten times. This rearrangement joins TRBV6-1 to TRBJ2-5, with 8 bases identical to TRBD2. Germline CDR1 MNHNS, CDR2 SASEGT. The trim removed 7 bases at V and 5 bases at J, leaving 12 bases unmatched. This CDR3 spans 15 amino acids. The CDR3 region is CASTGGTRVGETQYF. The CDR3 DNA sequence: TGTGCCAGCACCGGGGGGACTAGAGTTGGCGAGACCCAGTACTTC.

The CDR3 loop is CASSSGQGEVQRQVNTEAFF. In DNA, the CDR3 is TGTGCCAGCAGCTCGGGACAGGGGGAAGTCCAACGACAGGTTAACACTGAAGCTTTCTTT. V gene TRBV7-1 combines with J gene TRBJ1-1; 11 nucleotides line up with TRBD1. TRBV7-1 is filed as an ORF, its function uncertain. The CDR3 spans 20 residues. Trimming took 3 bases from V and 2 from J; bases not matched to a gene: 17.

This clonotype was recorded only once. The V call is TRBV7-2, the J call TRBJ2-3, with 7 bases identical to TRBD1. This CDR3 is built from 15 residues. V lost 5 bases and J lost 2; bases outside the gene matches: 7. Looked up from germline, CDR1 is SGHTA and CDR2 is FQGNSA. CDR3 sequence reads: CASSVSGQNTDTQYF. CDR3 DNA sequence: TGTGCCAGCAGCGTATCGGGACAGAACACAGATACGCAGTATTTT.

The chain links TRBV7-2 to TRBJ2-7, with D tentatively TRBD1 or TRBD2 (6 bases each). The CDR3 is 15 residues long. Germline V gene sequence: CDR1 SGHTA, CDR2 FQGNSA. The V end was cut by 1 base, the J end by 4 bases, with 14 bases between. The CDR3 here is CASSLGGQAGYEQYF. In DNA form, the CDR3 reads TGTGCCAGCAGCTTAGGGGGACAAGCGGGTTACGAGCAGTACTTC.

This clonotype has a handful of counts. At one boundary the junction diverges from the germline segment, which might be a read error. The CDR3 is CPSSSGLASYEQYF. The CDR3, as DNA: TGCCCCAGCAGCTCTGGACTAGCGTCCTACGAGCAGTACTTC. This chain connects TRBV7-8 to TRBJ2-7, with 9 bases that match TRBD2. Germline loops: CDR1 SGHVS, CDR2 FQNEAQ. CDR3 length: 14 amino acids.

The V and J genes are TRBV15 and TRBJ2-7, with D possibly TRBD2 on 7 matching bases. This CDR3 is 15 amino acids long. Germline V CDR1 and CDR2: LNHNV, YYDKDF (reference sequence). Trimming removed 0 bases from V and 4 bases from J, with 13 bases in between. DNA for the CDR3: TGTGCCACCAGCAGAGATTTAGGGGGGGCGTACGAGCAGTACTTC. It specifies CATSRDLGGAYEQYF.

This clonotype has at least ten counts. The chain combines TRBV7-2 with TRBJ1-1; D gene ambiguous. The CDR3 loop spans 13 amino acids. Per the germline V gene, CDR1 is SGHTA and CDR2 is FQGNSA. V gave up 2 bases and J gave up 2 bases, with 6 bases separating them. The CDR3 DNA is TGTGCCAGCAGCTTATGGGGAAACACTGAAGCTTTCTTT. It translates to CASSLWGNTEAFF.

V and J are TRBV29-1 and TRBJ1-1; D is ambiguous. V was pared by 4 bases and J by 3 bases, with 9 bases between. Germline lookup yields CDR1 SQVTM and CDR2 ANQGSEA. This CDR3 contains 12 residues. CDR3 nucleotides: TGCAGCGTTGGGGGTTACGACACTGAAGCTTTCTTT. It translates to CSVGGYDTEAFF. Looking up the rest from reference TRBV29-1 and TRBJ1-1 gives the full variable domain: SAVISQKPSRDICQRGTSLTIQCQVDSQVTMMFWYRQQPGQSLTLIATANQGSEATYESGFVIDKFPISRPNLTFSTLTVSNMSPEDSSIYLCSVGGYDTEAFFGQGTRLTVV.

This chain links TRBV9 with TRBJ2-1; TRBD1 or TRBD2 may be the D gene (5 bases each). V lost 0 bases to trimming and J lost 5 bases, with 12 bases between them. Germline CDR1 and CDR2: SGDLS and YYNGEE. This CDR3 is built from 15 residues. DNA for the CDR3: TGTGCCAGCAGCGTAGTAGAGGGGCGTCACAATGAGCAGTTCTTC. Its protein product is CASSVVEGRHNEQFF.

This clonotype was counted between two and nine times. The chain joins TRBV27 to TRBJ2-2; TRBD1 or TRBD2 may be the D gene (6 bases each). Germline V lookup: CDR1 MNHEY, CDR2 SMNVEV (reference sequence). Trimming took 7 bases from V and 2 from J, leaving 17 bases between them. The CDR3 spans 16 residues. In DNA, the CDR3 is TGTGCCAGCAACCCACGGAAGGGGGGTAACACCGGGGAGCTGTTTTTT. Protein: CASNPRKGGNTGELFF.

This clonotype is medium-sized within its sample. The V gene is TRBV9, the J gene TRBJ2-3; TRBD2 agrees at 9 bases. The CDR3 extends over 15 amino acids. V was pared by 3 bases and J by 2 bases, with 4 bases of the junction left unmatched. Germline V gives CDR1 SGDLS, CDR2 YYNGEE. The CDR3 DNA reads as TGTGCCAGCAGCGAGCGGGAGGCCTACACAGATACGCAGTATTTT. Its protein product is CASSEREAYTDTQYF.

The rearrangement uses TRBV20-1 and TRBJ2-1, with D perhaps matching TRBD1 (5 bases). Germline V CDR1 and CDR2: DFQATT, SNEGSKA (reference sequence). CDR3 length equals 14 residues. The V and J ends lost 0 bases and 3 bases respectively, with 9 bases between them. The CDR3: CSARDRVNYNEQFF. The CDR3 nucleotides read TGCAGTGCTAGAGACAGGGTTAACTACAATGAGCAGTTCTTC.

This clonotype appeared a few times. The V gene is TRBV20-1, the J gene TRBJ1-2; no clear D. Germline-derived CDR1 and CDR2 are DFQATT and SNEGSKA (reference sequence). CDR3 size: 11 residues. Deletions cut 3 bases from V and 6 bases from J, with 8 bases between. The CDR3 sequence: CSARGQNGYTF. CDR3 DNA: TGCAGTGCTAGGGGCCAGAATGGCTACACCTTC.

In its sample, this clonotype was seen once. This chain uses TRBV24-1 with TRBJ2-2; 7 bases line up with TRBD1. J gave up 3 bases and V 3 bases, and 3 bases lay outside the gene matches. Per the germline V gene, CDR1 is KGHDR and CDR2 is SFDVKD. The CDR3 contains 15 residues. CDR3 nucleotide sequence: TGTGCCACCAGTGATGGAGGACAGGACACCGGGGAGCTGTTTTTT. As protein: CATSDGGQDTGELFF.